This TCR beta chain emerged from a study of cytomegalovirus exposure and HLA in healthy donors. Both 60 Vbeta primers and 13 Jbeta primers went into the PCR. Method: immunoSEQ multiplex PCR; TCRdb's copy keeps in-frame clones and lacks some. The table includes under 200,000 clones, 86% detected once. The CDR3 sequence is 10 residues long. The V gene's germline CDR1 is SQVTM and CDR2 ANQGSEA. This clone was seen a few times. One junction end disagrees with the germline gene, perhaps due to a read error. V and J are TRBV29-1 and TRBJ1-1, with 10 bases aligning to TRBD1. The receptor was derived from a woman aged 18-29 years in good health and CMV-seronegative. The sample consisted of PBMCs. The CDR3 loop is CSDAGQGSSF. CDR3 sequence (DNA): TGCAGCGACGCGGGACAGGGGTCCTCCTTT. The variable domain in full, completed from reference TRBV29-1 and TRBJ1-1, reads SAVISQKPSRDICQRGTSLTIQCQVDSQVTMMFWYRQQPGQSLTLIATANQGSEATYESGFVIDKFPISRPNLTFSTLTVSNMSPEDSSIYLCSDAGQGSSFGQGTRLTVV.